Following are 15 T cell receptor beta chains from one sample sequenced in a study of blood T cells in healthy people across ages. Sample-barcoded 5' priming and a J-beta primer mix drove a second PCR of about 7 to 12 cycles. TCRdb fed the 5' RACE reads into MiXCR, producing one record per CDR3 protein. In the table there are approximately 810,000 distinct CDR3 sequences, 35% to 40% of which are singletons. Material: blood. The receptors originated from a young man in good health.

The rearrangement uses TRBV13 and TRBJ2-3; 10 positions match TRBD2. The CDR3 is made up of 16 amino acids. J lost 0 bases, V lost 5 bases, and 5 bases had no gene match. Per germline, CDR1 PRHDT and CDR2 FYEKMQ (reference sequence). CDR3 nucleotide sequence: TGTGCCAGCAGCCGGACTAGCGGACTGAGCACAGATACGCAGTATTTT. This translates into CASSRTSGLSTDTQYF.

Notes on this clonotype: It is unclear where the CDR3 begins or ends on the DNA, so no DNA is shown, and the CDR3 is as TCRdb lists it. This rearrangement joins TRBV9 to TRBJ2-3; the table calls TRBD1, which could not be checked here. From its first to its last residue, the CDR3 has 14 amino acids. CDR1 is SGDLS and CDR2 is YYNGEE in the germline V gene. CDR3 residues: CASSVGSGTDTRYF.

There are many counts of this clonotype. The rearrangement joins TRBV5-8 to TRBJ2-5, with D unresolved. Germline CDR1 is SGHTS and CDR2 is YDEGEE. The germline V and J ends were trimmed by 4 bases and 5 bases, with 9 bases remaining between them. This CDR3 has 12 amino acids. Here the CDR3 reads CASSPHLETQYF. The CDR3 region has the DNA TGTGCCAGCAGCCCCCACTTGGAGACCCAGTACTTC.

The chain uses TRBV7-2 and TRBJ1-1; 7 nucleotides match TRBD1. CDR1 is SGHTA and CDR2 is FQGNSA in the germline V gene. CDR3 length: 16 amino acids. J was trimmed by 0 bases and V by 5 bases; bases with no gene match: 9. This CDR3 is CASSQGGRYLNTEAFF. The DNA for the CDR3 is TGTGCCAGCAGCCAGGGGGGGCGGTATCTGAACACTGAAGCTTTCTTT.

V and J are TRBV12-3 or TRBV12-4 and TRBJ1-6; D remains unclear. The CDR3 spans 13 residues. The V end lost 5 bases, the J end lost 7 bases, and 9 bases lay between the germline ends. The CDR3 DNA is TGTGCCAGCAGTCAAAGATTGAATTCACCCCTCCACTTT. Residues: CASSQRLNSPLHF.

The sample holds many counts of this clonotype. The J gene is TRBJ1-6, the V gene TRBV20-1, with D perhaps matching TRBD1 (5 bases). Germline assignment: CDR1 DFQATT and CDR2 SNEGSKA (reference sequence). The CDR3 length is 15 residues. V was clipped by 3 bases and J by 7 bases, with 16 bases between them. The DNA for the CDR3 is TGCAGTGCTAGGGGAGGGCAGGGATCCAATTCACCCCTCCACTTT. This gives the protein CSARGGQGSNSPLHF.

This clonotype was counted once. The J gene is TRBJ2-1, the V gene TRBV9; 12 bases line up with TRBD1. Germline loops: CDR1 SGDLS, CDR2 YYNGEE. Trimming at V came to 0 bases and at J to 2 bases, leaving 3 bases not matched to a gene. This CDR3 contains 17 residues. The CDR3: CASSVGGTGGPYNEQFF. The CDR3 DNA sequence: TGTGCCAGCAGCGTAGGGGGGACAGGGGGCCCCTACAATGAGCAGTTCTTC.

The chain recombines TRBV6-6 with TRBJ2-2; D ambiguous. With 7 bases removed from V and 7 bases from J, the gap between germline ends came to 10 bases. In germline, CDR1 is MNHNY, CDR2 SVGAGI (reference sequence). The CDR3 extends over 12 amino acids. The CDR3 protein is CASTTSGGELFF. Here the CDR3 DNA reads TGTGCCAGCACTACATCCGGCGGGGAGCTGTTTTTT.

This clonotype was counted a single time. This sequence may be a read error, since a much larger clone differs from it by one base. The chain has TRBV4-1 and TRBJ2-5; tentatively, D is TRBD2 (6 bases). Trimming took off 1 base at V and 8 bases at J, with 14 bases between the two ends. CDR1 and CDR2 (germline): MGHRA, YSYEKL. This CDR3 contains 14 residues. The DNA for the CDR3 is TGCGCCAGCAGCCAAGGAGGGGTGGGAGGAACCCAGTACTTC. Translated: CASSQGGVGGTQYF.

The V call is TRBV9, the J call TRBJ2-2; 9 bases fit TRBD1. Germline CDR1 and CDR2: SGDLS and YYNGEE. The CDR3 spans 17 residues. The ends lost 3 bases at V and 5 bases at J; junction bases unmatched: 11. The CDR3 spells CASSAKGQGIGTGELFF. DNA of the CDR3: TGTGCCAGCAGCGCGAAAGGACAGGGGATAGGGACCGGGGAGCTGTTTTTT.

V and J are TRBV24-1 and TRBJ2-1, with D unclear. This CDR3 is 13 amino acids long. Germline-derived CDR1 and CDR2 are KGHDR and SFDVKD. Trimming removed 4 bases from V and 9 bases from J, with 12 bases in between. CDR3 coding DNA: TGTGCCACCAGTGACCCCGGACGTTCTGAGCAGTTCTTC. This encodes CATSDPGRSEQFF.

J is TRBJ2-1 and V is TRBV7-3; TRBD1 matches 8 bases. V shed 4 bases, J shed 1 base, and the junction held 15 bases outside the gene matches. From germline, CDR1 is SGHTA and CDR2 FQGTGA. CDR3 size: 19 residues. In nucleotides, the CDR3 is TGTGCCAGCAGCTCTCAAACTAACAGGGGGTTTGGGTCCTACAATGAGCAGTTCTTC. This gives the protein CASSSQTNRGFGSYNEQFF.

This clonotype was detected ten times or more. The CDR3 spells CASSYLKAADTQYF. The CDR3 region has the DNA TGTGCCAGCAGTTACCTCAAAGCGGCAGATACGCAGTATTTT. This rearrangement joins TRBV6-6 to TRBJ2-3; maybe TRBD2 (5 bases). Trimming pared 2 bases from V and 4 bases from J, leaving 10 bases between. The CDR3 sequence is 14 residues long. Germline values: CDR1 MNHNY, CDR2 SVGAGI (reference sequence).

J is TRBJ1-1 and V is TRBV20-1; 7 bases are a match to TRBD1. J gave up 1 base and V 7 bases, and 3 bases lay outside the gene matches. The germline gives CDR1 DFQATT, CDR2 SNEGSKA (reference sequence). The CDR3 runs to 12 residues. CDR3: CSGGQTNTEAFF. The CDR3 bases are TGCAGTGGGGGACAGACGAACACTGAAGCTTTCTTT.

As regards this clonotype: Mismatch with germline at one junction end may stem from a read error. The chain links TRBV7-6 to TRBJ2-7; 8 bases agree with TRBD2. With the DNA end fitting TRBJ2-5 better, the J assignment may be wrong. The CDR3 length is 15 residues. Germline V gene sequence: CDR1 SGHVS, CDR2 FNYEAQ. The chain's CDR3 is CVSSLRTGGPETQYF. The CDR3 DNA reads TGTGTCAGCAGCTTAAGGACGGGGGGGCCGGAGACCCAGTACTTC.